The T cell receptor beta chain under discussion was sequenced for a study of T cell changes during pregnancy in multiple sclerosis. This clone came up once. The CDR3 is 11 amino acids. The germline gives CDR1 SGDLS, CDR2 YYNGEE. V gave up 4 bases and J gave up 7 bases, with 5 bases separating them. TCRdb's copy holds only in-frame clones and misses some; the assay was immunoSEQ multiplex PCR. This table holds about 100,000 clones, 90% to 95% found once. The sequences come from peripheral blood, collected before pregnancy. The receptor comes from a female donor with multiple sclerosis, enrolled in a pregnancy study. The V call is TRBV9, the J call TRBJ2-2; D perhaps matches TRBD2 (5 bases). CDR3 nucleotides: TGTGCCAGCAGCCGGGGCGGGGAGCTGTTTTTT. This sequence encodes CASSRGGELFF.